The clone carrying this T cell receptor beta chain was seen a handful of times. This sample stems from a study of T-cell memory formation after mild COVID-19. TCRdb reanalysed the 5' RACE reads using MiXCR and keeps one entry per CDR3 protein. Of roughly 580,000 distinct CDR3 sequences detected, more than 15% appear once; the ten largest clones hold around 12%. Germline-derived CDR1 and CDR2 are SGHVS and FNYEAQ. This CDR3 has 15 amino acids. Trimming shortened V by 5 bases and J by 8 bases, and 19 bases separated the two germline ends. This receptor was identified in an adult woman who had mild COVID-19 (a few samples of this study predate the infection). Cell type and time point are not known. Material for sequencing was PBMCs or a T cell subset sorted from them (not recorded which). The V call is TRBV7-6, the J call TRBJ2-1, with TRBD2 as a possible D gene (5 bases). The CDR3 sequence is CASSLEDPSGYEQFF. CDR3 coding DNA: TGTGCCAGCAGCCTGGAGGATCCCTCCGGCTATGAGCAGTTCTTC.